The sample holds many counts of the clone carrying this T cell receptor beta chain. This entry comes from a study of metastatic and nonmetastatic thyroid tumors. Study as a whole: A comparison of repertoires was made across blood and tumor or nodule tissue from malignant and benign thyroid patients.

Every patient was untreated before thyroid surgery. CDR1 DFQATT and CDR2 SNEGSKA come from the germline V gene (reference sequence). The CDR3 is 15 amino acids. Trimming stripped 1 base from V and 4 bases from J, with 16 bases between. TCRdb re-clonotyped the PCR reads via MiXCR. The sample consists of about 60,000 clones, under 20% of them appearing once. The sample was blood. The TCR sequence derives from a male donor with papillary thyroid cancer or a benign thyroid nodule (not recorded which). Some clones in this sample may be carry-over from other donors' samples. The rearrangement joins TRBV20-1 to TRBJ1-1; TRBD1 might be the D (5 bases). The CDR3 here is CSARVGRGARTEAFF. The CDR3 bases are TGCAGTGCTAGAGTGGGTCGTGGGGCCCGCACTGAAGCTTTCTTT.